These T cell receptor beta chains were read from a single sample in a study of T cell changes during pregnancy in multiple sclerosis. The data were produced by immunoSEQ multiplex PCR, yet TCRdb's version contains in-frame clones alone and is incomplete. The sample includes around 77,000 clones, around 90% of them seen just once. The material sequenced was peripheral blood, taken in the third trimester of pregnancy. These receptors were collected from a female donor with multiple sclerosis, enrolled in a pregnancy study. CDR3s leave out the opening cysteine and the closing phenylalanine or tryptophan. Each record gives: V gene, CDR3 protein.

TRBV29-1,SVEDPGNYGYT
TRBV5-1,ASSWGAQGAYNEQF
TRBV6-5,ASSYSLATRQETQY
TRBV29-1,SGGQGNSYEQY
TRBV19,ASSIDDGQNLPAF
TRBV5-1,ASSLGMGESLGQY
TRBV5-6,ASSWDTYGYT
TRBV10-2,ASGLTSGTSGANVLT
TRBV5-4,ASSARTGGNYGYT
TRBV9,ASSRTGVAGYT
TRBV10-2,ASREGGRTDTQY
TRBV7-2,ASKAWAGSTGELF
TRBV9,ASSPSPLTGNYGYT
TRBV11-1,ASRRLPTDTQY
TRBV5-6,ASSLSGTSAQGWFSQY
TRBV10-1,ASKLGSSYNEQF
TRBV10-1,ASSDRSWGEVTEAF
TRBV30,AWSPGTSGQETQY
TRBV5-1,ASSLGRANEKLF
TRBV5-4,ASSLGPGTGFEQY
TRBV28,ASGTPGSYEQY
TRBV25-1,ASRGAWEQY
TRBV2,ASSGWGEGRSPDTQY
TRBV5-1,ASSPAGGGTGELF
TRBV6-4,ASSAIAGANVLT
TRBV6-4,ASSDKREEYAEQF
TRBV6-1,ASRSPGSGANVLT
TRBV7-2,ASSLYRDGNQPQH
TRBV7-2,ASSRTGGEKLF
TRBV21-1,ASSKLGLTASQETQY
TRBV19,ASSIEKGLYGYT
TRBV6-1,ASSEGGRYEQY
TRBV27,ASSPLDRVRNYGYT